This T cell receptor (beta chain) was identified during a study of blood T cells in healthy people across ages. Overall study findings and caveats: TCR beta diversity, measured per million T cells, fell in a roughly linear way with age.

Sample-barcoded 5' priming and a J-beta primer mix drove a second PCR of about 6 to 12 cycles. TCRdb fed the 5' RACE reads into MiXCR, producing one record per CDR3 protein. The data hold hundreds of thousands of distinct CDR3 sequences, with approximately 59% observed a single time. V dropped 0 bases and J dropped 1 base, with 7 bases sitting between them. Germline V gene sequence: CDR1 LGHNA, CDR2 YNFKEQ. The CDR3 totals 16 residues. At least ten counts were recorded for this clonotype. Its antigen remains unknown. Sequencing used blood. The source of this sequence is a man aged 25-45 years in good health. The chain links TRBV4-2 to TRBJ2-6; no definite D call. The CDR3 nucleotides are TGTGCCAGCAGCCAAGATATGAGGTCTGGGGCCAACGTCCTGACTTTC. It is translated as CASSQDMRSGANVLTF.